This T cell receptor beta chain was captured by sequencing in a study of regulatory T cells in long-lasting Graves disease (dated by TCRdb to about 2021). For the wider study: Persistent Graves' disease was defined as persistently positive TSH receptor autoantibodies together with antithyroid drug treatment for over 5 years. Patients with persistent Graves' disease were compared with patients with newly diagnosed Graves' disease using TCR sequencing and RNA sequencing of peripheral blood. The study was conducted in China and was registered as a clinical trial. A total of about 35 samples underwent TCR sequencing, from about 13 patients with persistent Graves' disease and around 20 patients with newly diagnosed Graves' disease. Persistent Graves' disease patients in the clinical cohort had taken antithyroid drugs for 9.5 to 13 years on average. Results and caveats for the whole study, not just this receptor: Patients with persistent disease shared more public clonotypes (around 3,000) than newly diagnosed patients did (around 930). TRBV28, TRBJ1-2 and TRBJ2-5 were preferentially used in persistent disease, while TRBV20-1 and TRBJ2-1 were favored in newly diagnosed disease. Sequencing and analysis were restricted to the TCR beta chain. Compared with newly diagnosed patients, patients with persistent Graves' disease had lower TCR Shannon entropy and fewer highly expanded clones, which suggests clonal expansion. The small sample size was acknowledged by the authors as a limitation that may reduce accuracy. Only peripheral blood was studied, because thyroid tissue, the primary lesion, was inaccessible.

The CDR3 runs 16 residues from the cysteine to the phenylalanine. The entry retains the CDR3 DNA only, 48 bases that are in frame from base 1. Sequences MDHEN (CDR1) and SYDVKM (CDR2) are obtained from the germline V gene. Trimming removed 2 bases from V and 4 bases from J; the gene matches leave 6 bases unexplained. The library was generated by multiplex PCR. TCRdb records Illumina HiSeq 4000 as the sequencer. TCR beta libraries were built with iRepertoire HTBI primers and Arm-PCR amplification of CDR3 regions. PCR products were gel purified before sequencing. In the authors' own workflow: Gene usage analysis of CDR3 amino acid clonotypes used the 50 to 70 TRBV and 11 to 15 TRBJ segments found across samples. COPE and FqMerger were used to merge the filtered high-quality paired reads into contigs. BLAST was used to align contigs to IMGT TRBV, TRBD and TRBJ reference genes, and CDR3 was defined according to IMGT. Highly expanded clones were defined as clonotypes with a frequency above 0.1%. Shannon entropy served as the measure of repertoire diversity, while the Gini coefficient captured V-J evenness. Public clonotypes were defined as clonotypes shared by more than one individual. In-frame beta chains were kept once TCRdb had trimmed the public reads at Q25 with fastp and called clones with MiXCR. Entries are consolidated by CDR3 protein sequence, retaining the most common genes and DNA. The V and J calls here are based on TCRdb, not the publication. The sample includes roughly 450,000 distinct CDR3 sequences, with roughly 20% observed a single time. In total, the top ten clones hold 7.8% of the sample.

This clonotype was seen ten or more times. Its antigen is unknown. No per-base quality is available; no much larger clone lies one base away. Read against the paper, the sample's time point label means: persistent/refractory GD, antithyroid drugs over 5 years with positive TRAb. For both TCR sequencing and RNA sequencing, RNA was extracted from PBMCs using TRIzol. The diagnosis of Graves' disease was made according to American Thyroid Association guidelines. Patients for the study were recruited at an endocrinology department in Xi'an, China. From each patient, about 8.9 milliliters of peripheral blood was collected into an EDTA anticoagulant tube. Ficoll Paque Plus density gradient separation was used to isolate PBMCs, and no further T cell sorting was performed. An Agilent 2100 Bioanalyzer and agarose gel were used to check RNA quality, and a NanoDrop 2000 was used to measure RNA concentration.

The sequence was collected from a female donor with Graves disease. The chain is made from TRBV28 and TRBJ2-2; a stretch of 8 junction bases matches TRBD2. The specimen comprised peripheral blood mononuclear cells (PBMCs), sampled when the disease was refractory, from a patient treated with antithyroid drugs. The DNA reads as follows: TGTGCCAGCAGTTTAACCAGCGGGAGTTTCACCGGGGAGCTGTTTTTT. Translation gives CASSLTSGSFTGELFF.